This T cell receptor (beta chain) derives from a study of control samples from healthy donors and cancer patients. TCRdb keeps only in-frame clones here, not all; method: immunoSEQ multiplex PCR. Of roughly 450,000 clones listed, more than 80% are singletons. CDR1 is SGHDN and CDR2 is FVKESK in the germline V gene. Unmatched junction bases numbered 7, after V lost 4 bases and J lost 7 bases. The CDR3 runs to 15 residues. The sample taken for sequencing was PBMCs. The J gene is TRBJ1-4, the V gene TRBV14; 9 bases are shared with TRBD1. The sequence came from a man aged 35 to 55 with head and neck cancer. CDR3 protein: CASSRGGTGIEKLFF. The CDR3, as DNA: TGTGCCAGCAGCCGTGGAGGGACAGGGATTGAAAAACTGTTTTTT.